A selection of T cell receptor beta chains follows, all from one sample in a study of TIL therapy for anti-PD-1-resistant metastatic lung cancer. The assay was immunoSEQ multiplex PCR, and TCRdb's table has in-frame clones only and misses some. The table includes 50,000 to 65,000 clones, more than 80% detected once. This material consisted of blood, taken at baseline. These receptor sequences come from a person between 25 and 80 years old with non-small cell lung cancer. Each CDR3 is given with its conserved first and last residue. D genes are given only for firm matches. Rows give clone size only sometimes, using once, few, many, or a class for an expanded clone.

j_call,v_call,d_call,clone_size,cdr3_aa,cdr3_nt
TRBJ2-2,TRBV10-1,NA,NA,CASAMDGTGELFF,TGCGCCAGCGCCATGGATGGAACCGGGGAGCTGTTTTTT
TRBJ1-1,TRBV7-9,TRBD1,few,CASSLEGATEAFF,TGTGCCAGCAGCTTAGAGGGGGCTACGGAAGCTTTCTTT
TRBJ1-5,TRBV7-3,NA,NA,CASSLGLSNQPQHF,TGTGCCAGCAGCTTGGGACTGAGCAATCAGCCCCAGCATTTT
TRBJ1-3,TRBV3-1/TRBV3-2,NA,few,CASSQASGNTIYF,TGTGCCAGCAGCCAAGCCTCTGGAAACACCATATATTTT
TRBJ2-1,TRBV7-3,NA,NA,CASSLQGAANYNEQFF,TGTGCCAGCAGCTTACAGGGTGCGGCTAACTACAATGAGCAGTTCTTC
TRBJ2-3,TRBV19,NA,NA,CASSIKWEGTDTQYF,TGTGCCAGTAGTATTAAGTGGGAGGGCACAGATACGCAGTATTTT
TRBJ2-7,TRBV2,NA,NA,CASRSDSYEQYF,TGTGCCAGCAGATCAGACAGCTACGAGCAGTACTTC
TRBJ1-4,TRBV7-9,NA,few,CASSLGDTHLFF,TGTGCCAGCAGCTTAGGTGACACCCATCTGTTTTTT
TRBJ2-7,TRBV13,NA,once,CASSSRLSYEQYF,TGTGCCAGCAGCTCCAGACTAAGCTACGAGCAGTACTTC
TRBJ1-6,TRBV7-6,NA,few,CASSKTGPNSPLHF,TGTGCCAGCAGCAAGACAGGCCCCAATTCACCCCTCCACTTT
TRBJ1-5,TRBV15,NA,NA,CATSREARQPNQPQHF,TGTGCCACCAGCAGAGAAGCGCGACAGCCCAATCAGCCCCAGCATTTT
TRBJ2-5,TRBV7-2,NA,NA,CASSPGPNQETQYF,TGTGCCAGCAGTCCAGGACCAAACCAAGAGACCCAGTACTTC
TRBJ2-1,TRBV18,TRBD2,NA,CASSPPGLAGVGEQFF,TGTGCCAGCTCACCACCGGGACTAGCGGGAGTGGGGGAGCAGTTCTTC
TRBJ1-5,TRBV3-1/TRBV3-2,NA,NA,CASSQDIGRSQPQHF,TGTGCCAGCAGCCAAGATATCGGGAGAAGCCAGCCCCAGCATTTT
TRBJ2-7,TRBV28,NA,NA,CASSSESRGHSYEQYF,TGTGCCAGCAGTTCAGAAAGCAGGGGCCACTCCTACGAGCAGTACTTC
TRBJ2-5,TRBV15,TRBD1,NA,CATREPTGVYRPDQETQYF,TGTGCCACCAGAGAGCCGACAGGGGTTTATCGTCCAGACCAAGAGACCCAGTACTTC
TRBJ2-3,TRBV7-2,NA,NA,CASSYSTDTQYF,TGTGCCAGCAGCTACAGCACAGATACGCAGTATTTT
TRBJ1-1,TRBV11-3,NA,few,CASSLGRGTEAFF,TGTGCCAGCAGCTTAGGGCGGGGCACTGAAGCTTTCTTT
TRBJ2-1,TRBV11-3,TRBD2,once,CASSGGGYEQFF,TGTGCCAGCAGCGGCGGGGGGTATGAGCAGTTCTTC
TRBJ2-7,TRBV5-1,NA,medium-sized,CASSLGGTYEQYF,TGCGCCAGCAGCTTGGGCGGGACCTACGAGCAGTACTTC
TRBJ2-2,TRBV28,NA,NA,CASPAANTGELFF,TGTGCCAGCCCAGCGGCTAACACCGGGGAGCTGTTTTTT
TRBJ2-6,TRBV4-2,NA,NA,CASSQALPGGGANVLTF,TGTGCCAGCAGCCAGGCTCTCCCTGGAGGTGGGGCCAACGTCCTGACTTTC
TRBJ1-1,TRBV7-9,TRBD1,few,CASSHRTGRMNTEAFF,TGTGCCAGCAGCCATCGGACAGGGAGAATGAACACTGAAGCTTTCTTT
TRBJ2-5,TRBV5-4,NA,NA,CASSLVVGETQYF,TGTGCCAGCAGCTTGGTGGTGGGGGAGACCCAGTACTTC
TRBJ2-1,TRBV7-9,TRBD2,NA,CAGQRDGNEQFF,TGTGCCGGGCAGCGGGACGGCAATGAGCAGTTCTTC
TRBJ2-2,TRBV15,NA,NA,CATSRVAGELFF,TGTGCCACCAGCAGGGTTGCCGGGGAGCTGTTTTTT
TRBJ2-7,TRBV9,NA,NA,CASSAGDRYEQYF,TGTGCCAGCAGCGCGGGGGACAGATACGAGCAGTACTTC
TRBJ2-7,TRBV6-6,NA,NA,CASSPTPGLAYSYEQYF,TGTGCCAGCAGTCCGACACCGGGGCTAGCGTATTCCTACGAGCAGTACTTC
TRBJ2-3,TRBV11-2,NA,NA,CASSFGNQGIDTQYF,TGTGCCAGCAGCTTCGGGAACCAAGGTATCGATACGCAGTATTTT
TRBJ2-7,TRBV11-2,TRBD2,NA,CASSFGTSRLYEQYF,TGTGCCAGCAGCTTCGGGACTAGCAGACTCTACGAGCAGTACTTC
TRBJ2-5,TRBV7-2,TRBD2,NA,CASSPTNLRGGETQYF,TGTGCCAGCAGCCCCACCAACTTACGGGGGGGGGAGACCCAGTACTTC
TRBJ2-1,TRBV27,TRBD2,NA,CASSLSRLAGYNEQFF,TGTGCCAGCAGTTTATCGAGACTAGCGGGTTACAATGAGCAGTTCTTC
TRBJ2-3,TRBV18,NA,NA,CASSPVGAFTDTQYF,TGTGCCAGCTCCCCAGTGGGGGCCTTCACAGATACGCAGTATTTT
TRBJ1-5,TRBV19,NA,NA,CASSKYSNQPQHF,TGTGCCAGTAGCAAGTATAGCAATCAGCCCCAGCATTTT
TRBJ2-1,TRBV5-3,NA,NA,CARSFYGSSYNEQFF,TGTGCCAGAAGCTTTTACGGGAGCTCCTACAATGAGCAGTTCTTC
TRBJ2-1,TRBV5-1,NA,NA,CASSLTGGGYNEQFF,TGCGCCAGCAGCTTGACGGGGGGCGGCTACAATGAGCAGTTCTTC
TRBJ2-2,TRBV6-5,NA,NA,CASSYPRGGSGELFF,TGTGCCAGCAGTTACCCGAGGGGGGGCTCCGGGGAGCTGTTTTTT
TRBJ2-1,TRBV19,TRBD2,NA,CASRSGTSGTWEQFF,TGTGCCAGTAGATCCGGGACTAGCGGGACTTGGGAGCAGTTCTTC
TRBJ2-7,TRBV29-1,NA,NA,CSVGEQGYEQYF,TGCAGCGTGGGGGAACAGGGTTACGAGCAGTACTTC
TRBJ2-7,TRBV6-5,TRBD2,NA,CASSPGTSGEQYF,TGTGCCAGCAGTCCCGGGACTAGCGGCGAGCAGTACTTC
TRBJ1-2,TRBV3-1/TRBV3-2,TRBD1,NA,CASSQDNRGLGYGYTF,TGTGCCAGCAGCCAAGACAACAGGGGGCTGGGGTATGGCTACACCTTC
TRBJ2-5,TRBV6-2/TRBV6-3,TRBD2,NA,CASSTLAGGFETQYF,TGTGCCAGCAGCACACTAGCGGGGGGCTTTGAGACCCAGTACTTC
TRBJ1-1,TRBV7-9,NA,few,CASTLDLNTEAFF,TGTGCCAGCACCCTAGATTTAAACACTGAAGCTTTCTTT
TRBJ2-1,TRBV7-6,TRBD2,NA,CASSPLAGGLYNEQFF,TGTGCCAGCAGCCCCTTAGCGGGGGGTCTCTACAATGAGCAGTTCTTC
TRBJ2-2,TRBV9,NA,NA,CASSIMETVTGELFF,TGTGCCAGCAGCATCATGGAGACAGTAACCGGGGAGCTGTTTTTT
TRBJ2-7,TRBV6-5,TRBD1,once,CASSYSRTGGEQYF,TGTGCCAGCAGTTACTCGAGGACAGGGGGTGAGCAGTACTTC
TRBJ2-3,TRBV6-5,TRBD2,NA,CASSHGAGVDTQYF,TGTGCCAGCAGCCACGGGGCGGGAGTGGATACGCAGTATTTT
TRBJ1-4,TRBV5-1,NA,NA,CASSWGEGRATNEKLFF,TGCGCCAGCAGCTGGGGAGAGGGGCGAGCAACTAATGAAAAACTGTTTTTT
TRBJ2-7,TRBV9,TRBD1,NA,CASSGGPGQGAYEQYF,TGTGCCAGCAGCGGAGGACCGGGACAGGGGGCCTACGAGCAGTACTTC